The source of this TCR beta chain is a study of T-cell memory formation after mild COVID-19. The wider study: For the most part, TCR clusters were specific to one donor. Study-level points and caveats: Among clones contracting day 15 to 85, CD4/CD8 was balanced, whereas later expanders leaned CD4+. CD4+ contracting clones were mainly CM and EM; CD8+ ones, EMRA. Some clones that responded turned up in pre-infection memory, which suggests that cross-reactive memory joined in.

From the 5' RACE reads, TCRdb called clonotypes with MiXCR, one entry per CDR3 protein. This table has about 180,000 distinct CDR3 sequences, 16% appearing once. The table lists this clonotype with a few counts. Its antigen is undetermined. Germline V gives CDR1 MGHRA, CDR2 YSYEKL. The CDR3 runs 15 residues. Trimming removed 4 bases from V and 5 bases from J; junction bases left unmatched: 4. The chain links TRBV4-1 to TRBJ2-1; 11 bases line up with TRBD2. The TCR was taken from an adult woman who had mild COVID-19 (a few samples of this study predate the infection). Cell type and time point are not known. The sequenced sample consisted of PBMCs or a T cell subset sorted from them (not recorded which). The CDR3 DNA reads TGCGCCAGCAGCCCACTAGCGGGAGTCGACAATGAGCAGTTCTTC. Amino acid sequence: CASSPLAGVDNEQFF.